The clone carrying this T cell receptor beta chain occurred once. Assay: immunoSEQ multiplex PCR; the TCRdb copy retains only in-frame clones and omits some. The table includes 80,000 to 95,000 clones, roughly 81% detected once. The data were taken from a study of CD8 T cell repertoires and HIV-1 epitope variants. The sequenced sample was uncultured baseline CD8+ T cells from peripheral blood mononuclear cells (PBMCs). The sequence came from a male donor with HIV.

CDR3 amino acids: CASSRLGETQYF. CDR3 coding DNA: TGTGCCAGCTCACGCCTGGGTGAGACCCAGTACTTC. The gene calls are TRBV18 and TRBJ2-5, with D unresolved. Germline V gives CDR1 KGHSH, CDR2 LQKENI. This CDR3 spans 12 amino acids. The V end was cut by 4 bases, the J end by 5 bases, with 8 bases between.